Listed here is a single T cell receptor beta chain. Original handling: Estimated nucleated cell counts came from reference gene primer amplification. Clones were read by immunoSEQ multiplex PCR, and TCRdb kept only the in-frame ones, dropping some. V, J and clone size derive from that table, while D and trimming were established from the DNA sequence. Here the sample spans about 15,000 clones, about 88% being singletons. The CDR3 is made up of 14 amino acids. Trimming shortened V by 0 bases and J by 3 bases, and 10 bases separated the two germline ends. CDR1 is SGHRS and CDR2 is YFSETQ in the germline V gene. The data derive from a study of blood T cell repertoires in COVID-19. Study context: Samples taken during acute and convalescent COVID-19 were collected in the United States, Italy and Spain. Sources were T cells, B-cell-depleted T cells, or PBMCs; the material itself was cDNA or gDNA.

The sequenced sample consisted of peripheral blood. The receptor comes from a man aged 55 to 70 with acute or convalescent COVID-19. This chain connects TRBV5-1 to TRBJ2-7; D may be TRBD2 (5 bases). The CDR3 sequence is CASSLGASLYEQYF. CDR3 DNA: TGCGCCAGCAGCTTGGGGGCTAGCCTCTACGAGCAGTACTTC.